Each of the 24 T cell receptor beta chains below was sequenced from the same sample in a study of spatial heterogeneity in lung cancer. Each CDR3 protein gets one entry after TCRdb re-called the 5' RACE reads with MiXCR. The repertoire holds about 22,000 distinct CDR3 sequences, 5.8% seen once, with roughly 36% in the top ten. The time point is: sample taken at primary tumor resection. The sequencing used PBMCs, collected at surgery. These receptors were collected from a male donor with early-stage non-small cell lung cancer.

This clonotype was seen many times. This chain connects TRBV28 to TRBJ1-1; 9 bases are shared with TRBD1. The germline V gene encodes CDR1 MDHEN and CDR2 SYDVKM. The CDR3 loop spans 16 amino acids. V shed 4 bases, J shed 0 bases, and the junction held 6 bases outside the gene matches. Written as DNA, the CDR3 is TGTGCCAGCAGTTCAGGGACAGGGACGATGAACACTGAAGCTTTCTTT. Its protein is CASSSGTGTMNTEAFF.

This clonotype was seen only a few times. A much bigger clone sits one base away, suggesting this may be a read error. The CDR3 is CTSAYSSYNEQFF. Here the CDR3 DNA reads TGTACCAGCGCCTATAGTTCCTACAATGAGCAGTTCTTC. The chain uses TRBV2 and TRBJ2-1; D is uncertain. Per the germline V gene, CDR1 is SNHLY and CDR2 is FYNNEI. CDR3 length equals 13 residues.

This clonotype was seen at least ten times. The chain links TRBV28 to TRBJ1-1; no reliable D call. The CDR3 is 14 residues long. From germline, CDR1 is MDHEN and CDR2 SYDVKM. Deletions cut 8 bases from V and 9 bases from J, with 22 bases between. CDR3 bases: TGTGCCAGCTACCCCGCAGATAGAGGTATTAAAGCTTTCTTT. It encodes CASYPADRGIKAFF.

By sample share, this clonotype is medium-sized. The gene calls are TRBV19 and TRBJ1-3, with 8 bases matching TRBD1. Trimming cost V 7 bases and J 4 bases; bases outside gene matches: 3. The germline V gene has CDR1 LNHDA and CDR2 SQIVND (reference sequence). The CDR3 length is 13 residues. In nucleotides, the CDR3 is TGTGCCAGTATGGGGACAGGAGGAAACACCATATATTTT. Residues: CASMGTGGNTIYF.

This clonotype was counted many times. The chain has TRBV29-1 and TRBJ1-4; maybe TRBD1 (6 bases). Germline V gene lookup returns CDR1 SQVTM and CDR2 ANQGSEA. This CDR3 contains 16 residues. V shed 5 bases and J shed 6 bases, with 22 bases lying between them. The CDR3: CSVLSHREGLYEKLFF. In DNA form, the CDR3 reads TGCAGCGTTTTATCTCACAGGGAAGGGCTTTATGAAAAACTGTTTTTT.

The table lists this clonotype with many counts. The J gene is TRBJ2-1, the V gene TRBV6-5; D uncertain. V dropped 0 bases and J dropped 5 bases, with 20 bases sitting between them. CDR3 length: 18 amino acids. The germline gives CDR1 MNHEY, CDR2 SVGAGI. The CDR3, as DNA: TGTGCCAGCAGTTACTCGACGGGCTCCCTCAAGGGAAACAATGAGCAGTTCTTC. Translating gives CASSYSTGSLKGNNEQFF.

This clonotype was observed a handful of times. V gene TRBV29-1 combines with J gene TRBJ2-7, with TRBD1 as a possible D gene (7 bases). CDR3 length: 15 residues. V lost 4 bases and J 3 bases, leaving 19 bases between the germline ends. Germline V gene lookup returns CDR1 SQVTM and CDR2 ANQGSEA. The CDR3 spells CSVVAAWDRDYEQYF. In DNA form, the CDR3 reads TGCAGCGTTGTAGCGGCTTGGGACAGAGACTACGAGCAGTACTTC.

The V and J genes are TRBV9 and TRBJ2-1, with TRBD2 matching over 8 bases. V shed 0 bases, J shed 7 bases, and the junction held 9 bases outside the gene matches. The CDR3 extends over 16 amino acids. Germline CDR1 and CDR2: SGDLS and YYNGEE. The CDR3 region is CASSVGIAGRGNEQFF. The CDR3 nucleotides read TGTGCCAGCAGCGTAGGTATAGCGGGGAGGGGTAATGAGCAGTTCTTC.

Written as DNA, the CDR3 is TGTGCCAGCAGTTACACGTCGGGACAGGGTAACTACGAGCAGTACTTC. It specifies CASSYTSGQGNYEQYF. J is TRBJ2-7 and V is TRBV6-5; TRBD1 agrees at 9 bases. After removal of 2 bases from V and 3 bases from J, the junction contained 8 bases not matched to a gene. This CDR3 spans 16 amino acids. In germline, CDR1 is MNHEY, CDR2 SVGAGI.

This clonotype was counted ten times or more. This chain joins TRBV3-1 and TRBJ1-5, with D perhaps matching TRBD1 (5 bases). This CDR3 spans 16 amino acids. Looked up from germline, CDR1 is LGHDT and CDR2 is YNNKEL (reference sequence). V gave up 4 bases and J gave up 3 bases, with 16 bases separating them. CDR3 in amino acids: CASSPAGTANNQPQHF. CDR3 coding DNA: TGTGCCAGCAGCCCCGCCGGGACGGCAAACAATCAGCCCCAGCATTTT. The full variable domain, in which reference TRBV3-1 and TRBJ1-5 provide the parts outside the CDR3, is DTAVSQTPKYLVTQMGNDKSIKCEQNLGHDTMYWYKQDSKKFLKIMFSYNNKELIINETVPNRFSPKSPDKAHLNLHINSLELGDSAVYFCASSPAGTANNQPQHFGDGTRLSIL.

This clonotype is medium-sized in the sample. This chain uses TRBV7-2 with TRBJ2-3; D not certain. The V end lost 11 bases, the J end lost 6 bases, and 15 bases lay between the germline ends. This CDR3 spans 12 amino acids. Per germline, CDR1 SGHTA and CDR2 FQGNSA. The CDR3 region has the DNA TGTGCCTCCTCCTTTAAAGGGGATACGCAGTATTTT. Translated: CASSFKGDTQYF.

The V and J genes are TRBV7-9 and TRBJ1-1; no definite D call. Between the trimmed V and J ends, which lost 5 bases and 4 bases, there was a span of 17 bases. CDR1 is SEHNR, CDR2 FQNEAQ, per germline (reference sequence). This CDR3 has 15 residues. CDR3 region: CASSPPGTRSTEAFF. The DNA of the CDR3 is TGTGCCAGCAGCCCCCCGGGAACAAGAAGCACTGAAGCTTTCTTT.

This clonotype was seen repeatedly, ten times or more. V usage is TRBV5-1 and J usage is TRBJ2-6, with D tentatively TRBD2 (6 bases). This CDR3 is 16 amino acids long. V gave up 4 bases and J gave up 0 bases, with 11 bases separating them. Germline lookup yields CDR1 SGHRS and CDR2 YFSETQ. The CDR3 DNA is TGCGCCAGCAGCCCCGCGGGGAACTCTGGGGCCAACGTCCTGACTTTC. It codes for CASSPAGNSGANVLTF.

As concerns this clonotype: This may come from a read error, since a much larger clone is one base off. The chain employs TRBV11-1 and TRBJ2-2; TRBD1 is a possible D gene (6 bases). Germline CDR1 reads SGHAT; CDR2 reads FQDESV (reference sequence). The CDR3 extends over 16 amino acids. The CDR3 spells CASGPSTGRNTRELFF. The DNA for the CDR3 is TGTGCCAGCGGACCCTCGACAGGACGGAACACCCGGGAGCTGTTTTTT. The full variable domain, its missing parts supplied by reference TRBV11-1 and TRBJ2-2, is EAEVAQSPRYKITEKSQAVAFWCDPISGHATLYWYRQILGQGPELLVQFQDESVVDDSQLPKDRFSAERLKGVDSTLKIQPAELGDSAMYLCASGPSTGRNTRELFFGEGSRLTVL.

This clonotype was found many times. The rearrangement links TRBV14 to TRBJ1-2; D call uncertain. The V and J ends lost 4 bases and 0 bases respectively, with 6 bases between them. Germline lookup yields CDR1 SGHDN and CDR2 FVKESK. This CDR3 spans 13 amino acids. In nucleotides, the CDR3 is TGTGCCAGCAGCCTGGATCCTAACTATGGCTACACCTTC. Its protein product is CASSLDPNYGYTF. Full variable domain (missing parts from reference TRBV14 and TRBJ1-2): EAGVTQFPSHSVIEKGQTVTLRCDPISGHDNLYWYRRVMGKEIKFLLHFVKESKQDESGMPNNRFLAERTGGTYSTLKVQPAELEDSGVYFCASSLDPNYGYTFGSGTRLTVV.

This clonotype occurred many times. The chain links TRBV5-1 to TRBJ2-1; D unclear. The V gene's germline CDR1 is SGHRS and CDR2 YFSETQ. The CDR3 spans 11 residues. V lost 3 bases to trimming and J lost 9 bases, with 7 bases between them. CDR3 sequence (DNA): TGCGCCAGCAGCTGGGCGGCTGAGCAGTTCTTC. Its translation: CASSWAAEQFF.

This clonotype appeared many times. The rearrangement uses TRBV20-1 and TRBJ1-1, with D possibly being TRBD1 (6 bases). The CDR3 is made up of 12 amino acids. Germline V gene lookup returns CDR1 DFQATT and CDR2 SNEGSKA (reference sequence). CDR3 in DNA: TGCCCGGAGAGGGGGTTGAACACTGAAGCTTTCTTT. It encodes CPERGLNTEAFF.

The chain uses TRBV9 and TRBJ1-1, with no clear D. The CDR3 sequence is 15 residues long. The germline V and J ends were trimmed by 0 bases and 3 bases, with 12 bases remaining between them. Germline lookup yields CDR1 SGDLS and CDR2 YYNGEE. The CDR3 DNA reads TGTGCCAGCAGCGTAGGCCCAACGGGAGACACTGAAGCTTTCTTT. Translating it yields CASSVGPTGDTEAFF.

At least ten counts were recorded for this clonotype. The gene calls are TRBV5-1 and TRBJ2-7; 12 nucleotides align to TRBD1. V lost 4 bases to trimming and J lost 2 bases; unmatched junction nucleotides: 13. Germline V gene data show CDR1 as SGHRS and CDR2 as YFSETQ. CDR3 length: 18 amino acids. The CDR3 nucleotides read TGCGCCAGCAGCATAGCTTCCTCCGGGACAGGGGGCACCTACGAGCAGTACTTC. It yields the protein CASSIASSGTGGTYEQYF.

This clonotype was counted at least ten times. This chain uses TRBV7-3 with TRBJ1-1, with TRBD1 identical over 7 bases. J lost 1 base, V lost 1 base, and 3 bases had no gene match. The CDR3 loop spans 15 amino acids. Germline loops: CDR1 SGHTA, CDR2 FQGTGA. As DNA, the CDR3 is TGTGCCAGCAGCTTAAAGCCAGGGGGGAACACTGAAGCTTTCTTT. Its translation is CASSLKPGGNTEAFF.

In this sample, this clonotype turned up many times. The chain joins TRBV5-6 to TRBJ2-3; 8 positions agree with TRBD1. Germline CDR1 is SGHDT and CDR2 is YYEEEE. The CDR3 has 15 residues. The J segment lost 1 base and the V segment lost 3 bases, leaving 4 bases of the junction unmatched. The CDR3 spells CASSSLDRGTDTQYF. The CDR3 nucleotides read TGTGCCAGCAGCTCCCTGGACAGGGGCACAGATACGCAGTATTTT.

This clonotype turned up a few times. The chain employs TRBV7-8 and TRBJ2-3; 10 nucleotides line up with TRBD2. CDR1 SGHVS and CDR2 FQNEAQ come from the germline V gene. With V trimmed by 4 bases and J by 1 base, 2 bases remained unmatched. The CDR3 consists of 15 residues. Here the CDR3 DNA reads TGTGCCAGCAGCTCTAGCGGGGGACGCACAGATACGCAGTATTTT. Amino acid sequence: CASSSSGGRTDTQYF. Looking up the rest from reference TRBV7-8 and TRBJ2-3 gives the full variable domain: GAGVSQSPRYKVAKRGQDVALRCDPISGHVSLFWYQQALGQGPEFLTYFQNEAQLDKSGLPSDRFFAERPEGSVSTLKIQRTQQEDSAVYLCASSSSGGRTDTQYFGPGTRLTVL.

Judged by abundance, this clonotype is medium-sized (0.01 to 0.1%). The chain has TRBV6-6 and TRBJ1-1; D unclear. Trimming removed 7 bases from V and 0 bases from J, with 3 bases in between. The germline V gene encodes CDR1 MNHNY and CDR2 SVGAGI (reference sequence). The CDR3 contains 11 residues. CDR3 bases: TGTGCCAGCAACGTGAACACTGAAGCTTTCTTT. Encoded protein: CASNVNTEAFF.

In its sample, this clonotype was seen many times. The chain couples TRBV27 to TRBJ2-1, with 7 bases aligning to TRBD2. V shed 7 bases and J 0 bases; nucleotides not matched to a gene: 9. Germline V gene data show CDR1 as MNHEY and CDR2 as SMNVEV (reference sequence). The CDR3 sequence is 16 residues long. CDR3 sequence: CASIPLRGSSYNEQFF. The CDR3 DNA is TGTGCCAGCATTCCCTTGCGGGGGAGCTCCTACAATGAGCAGTTCTTC.